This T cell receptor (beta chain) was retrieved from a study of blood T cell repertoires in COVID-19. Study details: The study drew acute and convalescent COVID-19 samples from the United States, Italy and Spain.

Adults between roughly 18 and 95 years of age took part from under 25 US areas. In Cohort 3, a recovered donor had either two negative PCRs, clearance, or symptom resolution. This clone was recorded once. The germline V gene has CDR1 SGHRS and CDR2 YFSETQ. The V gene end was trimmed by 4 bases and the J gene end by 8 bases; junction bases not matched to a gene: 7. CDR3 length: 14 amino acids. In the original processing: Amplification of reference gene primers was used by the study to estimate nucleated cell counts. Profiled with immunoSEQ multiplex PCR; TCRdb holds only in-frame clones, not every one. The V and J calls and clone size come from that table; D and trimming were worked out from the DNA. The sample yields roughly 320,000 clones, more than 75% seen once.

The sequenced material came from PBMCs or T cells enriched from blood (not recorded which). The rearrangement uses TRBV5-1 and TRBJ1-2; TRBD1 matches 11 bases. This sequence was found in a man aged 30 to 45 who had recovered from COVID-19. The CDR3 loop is CASSTPDRGPGYTF. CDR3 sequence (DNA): TGCGCCAGCAGCACCCCGGACAGGGGGCCCGGCTACACCTTC.